What follows is one T cell receptor (beta chain) and its context. The sample belongs to a study of blood T cell repertoires in COVID-19. At the level of the study: COVID-19 samples, acute and convalescent, were from the United States, Italy and Spain. Nucleic acid was either cDNA or gDNA, and it came from T cells, B-cell-depleted T cells, or PBMCs.

How the authors handled the data: The assay estimated nucleated cells by amplifying reference gene primers. Libraries were prepared by immunoSEQ multiplex PCR; TCRdb keeps only in-frame clonotypes and omits some of them. From that table come the V and J calls and clone size; the DNA was used to work out D and trimming. The table shows about 180,000 clones, with about 81% occurring only once. Patients from Seattle were sampled longitudinally, starting during active infection. After removal of 6 bases from V and 8 bases from J, the junction contained 5 bases not matched to a gene. The length of the CDR3 is 14 residues. Germline values: CDR1 LNHDA, CDR2 SQIVND (reference sequence).

This rearrangement joins TRBV19 to TRBJ2-1; 12 bases match TRBD2. This sequence was found in a woman of 80 years or more with COVID-19, enrolled during active disease. The specimen was peripheral blood. CDR3 DNA sequence: TGTGCCAGTAGAGAGACTAGCGGGAGACATGAGCAGTTCTTC. Protein sequence: CASRETSGRHEQFF.